The source of this T cell receptor (beta chain) is a study of blood T cell repertoires in COVID-19. For the study at large: Acute-phase and convalescent COVID-19 samples originated in the United States, Italy and Spain.

The CDR3 is made up of 18 amino acids. The J segment lost 0 bases and the V segment lost 7 bases, leaving 9 bases of the junction unmatched. The germline gives CDR1 LNHDA, CDR2 SQIVND (reference sequence). Profiled with immunoSEQ multiplex PCR; TCRdb holds only in-frame clones, not every one. The data contain approximately 300,000 clones, around 82% of them singletons. The specimen was peripheral blood. The J gene is TRBJ2-5, the V gene TRBV19; 15 bases are a match to TRBD2. This TCR came from a person aged 65 to 85 with COVID-19, enrolled during active disease. CDR3 sequence: CASTPGLAGGPYQETQYF. The CDR3 DNA reads as TGTGCCAGTACTCCGGGACTAGCGGGGGGCCCGTACCAAGAGACCCAGTACTTC. The full variable domain, in which reference TRBV19 and TRBJ2-5 provide the parts outside the CDR3, is DGGITQSPKYLFRKEGQNVTLSCEQNLNHDAMYWYRQDPGQGLRLIYYSQIVNDFQKGDIAEGYSVSREKKESFPLTVTSAQKNPTAFYLCASTPGLAGGPYQETQYFGPGTRLLVL.